The 12 T cell receptor beta chains below all came from one sample that was sequenced in a study of OX40 agonist ivuxolimab in advanced cancers. The repertoire was sequenced with immunoSEQ multiplex PCR; TCRdb's copy has only in-frame clones and lacks some. Of around 100,000 clones in the sample, about 91% were seen once. The input for sequencing was CD4+ or CD8+ T cells sorted from blood, taken in a trial of the OX40 agonist ivuxolimab. All receptors come from an adult with an advanced solid tumor such as melanoma, head and neck, liver or kidney cancer.

This chain joins TRBV18 and TRBJ1-3, with a possible D match to TRBD1 (5 bases). V was cut by 2 bases and J by 3 bases, with 8 bases left in between. Germline V gene data show CDR1 as KGHSH and CDR2 as LQKENI. The CDR3 sequence is 14 residues long. CDR3 nucleotides: TGTGCCAGCTCACCAGACAGAAGTGGAAACACCATATATTTT. Protein product: CASSPDRSGNTIYF.

The chain recombines TRBV2 with TRBJ1-5; TRBD1 is a possible D gene (6 bases). Between the trimmed V and J ends, which lost 4 bases and 1 base, there was a span of 17 bases. Germline CDR1 is SNHLY and CDR2 is FYNNEI. The CDR3 covers 17 residues. CDR3 nucleotide sequence: TGTGCCAGCAGTGTGCCTAGGAGGGGGAGAAGCAATCAGCCCCAGCATTTT. Translating gives CASSVPRRGRSNQPQHF.

This chain connects TRBV6-1 to TRBJ1-2, with 9 bases lining up with TRBD1. The J segment lost 0 bases and the V segment lost 10 bases, leaving 6 bases of the junction unmatched. The germline CDR1 and CDR2 sequences are MNHNS and SASEGT. The CDR3 covers 14 residues. CDR3 DNA sequence: TGTGCCACTACCCGGGACAGGGCTAACTATGGCTACACCTTC. This gives the protein CATTRDRANYGYTF.

The genes are TRBV5-1 and TRBJ2-2; D is ambiguous. CDR1 and CDR2 from the germline V gene are SGHRS and YFSETQ. The CDR3 contains 14 residues. V lost 10 bases, J lost 0 bases, and 13 bases lay in between. CDR3 nucleotide sequence: TGCGCCGTCCTGCGCAGTACGAACACCGGGGAGCTGTTTTTT. This gives the protein CAVLRSTNTGELFF.

The sample holds one count of this clone. This chain joins TRBV30 and TRBJ2-7; TRBD1 matches 9 bases. The CDR3 loop spans 14 amino acids. V was pared by 1 base and J by 4 bases, with 5 bases of the junction left unmatched. CDR1 is GTSNPN and CDR2 is SVGIG in the germline V gene (reference sequence). CDR3 residues: CAWSGRDRVYEQYF. As DNA, the CDR3 is TGTGCCTGGAGTGGCCGGGACAGGGTATACGAGCAGTACTTC.

This chain connects TRBV5-4 to TRBJ2-7; TRBD1 is a possible D gene (5 bases). Per germline, CDR1 SGHNT and CDR2 YYREEE (reference sequence). The CDR3 sequence is 13 residues long. Trimming pared 5 bases from V and 2 bases from J, leaving 11 bases between. CDR3 amino acids: CASSLGEPYEQYF. CDR3 nucleotides: TGTGCCAGCAGTTTAGGGGAACCCTACGAGCAGTACTTC.

The rearrangement joins TRBV6-1 to TRBJ1-2; D remains unclear. This CDR3 spans 15 amino acids. The V end was cut by 2 bases, the J end by 4 bases, with 14 bases between. Per the germline V gene, CDR1 is MNHNS and CDR2 is SASEGT. The DNA of the CDR3 is TGTGCCAGCAGTGAACAGGCCGTTATACCCTATGGCTACACCTTC. The encoded protein is CASSEQAVIPYGYTF.

This rearrangement joins TRBV5-4 to TRBJ1-1, with a possible D match to TRBD1 (5 bases). The CDR3 runs to 16 residues. Per germline, CDR1 SGHNT and CDR2 YYREEE (reference sequence). Trimming stripped 4 bases from V and 0 bases from J, with 16 bases between. Written as DNA, the CDR3 is TGTGCCAGCAGCACGGACTGGACACGTATGAACACTGAAGCTTTCTTT. Its protein product is CASSTDWTRMNTEAFF.

The chain employs TRBV27 and TRBJ2-1; D may match TRBD1 or TRBD2 (5 bases each). Germline loops: CDR1 MNHEY, CDR2 SMNVEV (reference sequence). This CDR3 region has 14 residues. The ends were cut back, 5 bases at V and 7 bases at J, with 15 bases in the middle. The CDR3 here is CASSPGTKGNEQFF. The CDR3 DNA sequence: TGTGCCAGCAGTCCCGGGACCAAAGGGAATGAGCAGTTCTTC.

The rearrangement links TRBV19 to TRBJ1-3; D is undetermined. The V end was cut by 5 bases, the J end by 2 bases, with 10 bases between. Germline lookup yields CDR1 LNHDA and CDR2 SQIVND (reference sequence). CDR3 length: 14 amino acids. CDR3 residues: CASSSGNPGNTIYF. The CDR3 nucleotides read TGTGCCAGTAGTTCCGGGAACCCTGGAAACACCATATATTTT.

The chain combines TRBV29-1 with TRBJ1-2; D perhaps matches TRBD1 (5 bases). Germline CDR1 is SQVTM and CDR2 is ANQGSEA. The CDR3 loop spans 14 amino acids. V was shortened by 1 base and J by 1 base, with 10 bases between the two germline ends. Here the CDR3 reads CSVEGGTVNYGYTF. The CDR3 coding sequence is TGCAGCGTTGAAGGGGGGACGGTTAACTATGGCTACACCTTC.

The genes are TRBV5-4 and TRBJ1-5, with 8 bases lining up with TRBD1. The CDR3 totals 14 residues. The V segment lost 4 bases and the J segment 5 bases; nucleotides outside the gene matches: 5. Germline CDR1 SGHNT, CDR2 YYREEE (reference sequence). CDR3 loop: CASSPDRGYQPQHF. In nucleotides, the CDR3 is TGTGCCAGCAGCCCAGACAGGGGATATCAGCCCCAGCATTTT.